Listed here are 19 T cell receptor beta chains from one sample, sequenced in a study of T cell changes during pregnancy in multiple sclerosis. The assay was immunoSEQ multiplex PCR, and TCRdb's table has in-frame clones only and misses some. The sample contains fewer than 20,000 clones, more than 70% of which appear only once. This specimen was CD8+ T cells from peripheral blood mononuclear cells, taken after pregnancy. The receptor source for this set is a female donor with multiple sclerosis, enrolled in a pregnancy study.

The rearrangement uses TRBV4-1 and TRBJ2-3; D not certain. Trimming left V 0 bases short and J 6 bases short, with 7 bases between. CDR3 length equals 13 residues. In germline, CDR1 is MGHRA, CDR2 YSYEKL. The CDR3 nucleotides are TGCGCCAGCAGCCAAGATCACGGGGATACGCAGTATTTT. Amino acids: CASSQDHGDTQYF.

The V and J genes are TRBV4-3 and TRBJ1-1; D ambiguous. Germline V gene lookup returns CDR1 LGHNA and CDR2 YSLEER. The CDR3 totals 15 residues. V dropped 3 bases and J dropped 0 bases, with 11 bases sitting between them. Here the CDR3 reads CASSQDTDMNTEAFF. As DNA, the CDR3 is TGCGCCAGCAGCCAGGATACAGATATGAACACTGAAGCTTTCTTT.

The V gene is TRBV5-6, the J gene TRBJ1-4; 8 bases map to TRBD1. Germline CDR1 SGHDT, CDR2 YYEEEE. This CDR3 comprises 14 residues. V dropped 4 bases and J dropped 8; count of bases not matched to a gene: 7. In DNA, the CDR3 is TGTGCCAGCAGCACCTTAACAGGGGGGGAAAAACTGTTTTTT. It is translated as CASSTLTGGEKLFF.

This chain joins TRBV10-3 and TRBJ2-1, with unresolved D. The germline CDR1 and CDR2 sequences are ENHRY and SYGVKD. CDR3 size: 15 residues. Trimming removed 3 bases from V and 5 bases from J, with 14 bases in between. The CDR3, as DNA: TGTGCCATCAGTGAAGAGGTTCACGGAAACAATGAGCAGTTCTTC. It is translated as CAISEEVHGNNEQFF.

A word on this clone: With a much larger clone just one base away, this may be a read error. Other DNA sequences from this sample encode an identical CDR3 as well. This chain uses TRBV6-1 with TRBJ2-7; possible D gene TRBD1, 5 bases. The CDR3 loop spans 15 amino acids. Germline V CDR1 and CDR2: MNHNS, SASEGT. The CDR3: CASSEAQGSSYEQYF. CDR3 coding DNA: TGTGCCAGCAGTGAAGCGCAGGGCAGCTCCTATGAGCAGTACTTC.

CDR3: CASTYGANYGYTF. CDR3 bases: TGTGCCAGCACCTACGGGGCTAACTATGGCTACACCTTC. V gene TRBV7-9 combines with J gene TRBJ1-2; D is undetermined. There are 13 residues in the CDR3. Germline V CDR1 and CDR2: SEHNR, FQNEAQ (reference sequence). The germline V and J ends were trimmed by 7 bases and 0 bases, with 9 bases remaining between them.

The V and J genes are TRBV5-4 and TRBJ1-1; tentative D call: TRBD1 (6 bases). Trimming shortened V by 4 bases and J by 6 bases, and 19 bases separated the two germline ends. The CDR3 is 15 amino acids. The germline V gene has CDR1 SGHNT and CDR2 YYREEE (reference sequence). The CDR3 region has the DNA TGTGCCAGCAGCAAAGCGACAGGCGGGAGCCCTGAAGCTTTCTTT. It codes for CASSKATGGSPEAFF.

The genes are TRBV6-4 and TRBJ2-2; TRBD1 matches at 8 bases. V dropped 3 bases and J dropped 5; count of bases not matched to a gene: 2. This CDR3 has 14 amino acids. Germline V CDR1 and CDR2: MRHNA, SNTAGT. In DNA form, the CDR3 reads TGTGCCAGCAGTGAAACAGGGGGGACCGGGGAGCTGTTTTTT. It translates to CASSETGGTGELFF.

This clone occurred a few times. The V and J genes are TRBV28 and TRBJ1-6, with no clear D. The CDR3 covers 17 residues. V lost 7 bases and J 6 bases, leaving 22 bases between the germline ends. Germline V gene sequence: CDR1 MDHEN, CDR2 SYDVKM. This chain's CDR3 is CASNRDELIWLNSPLHF. CDR3 in DNA: TGTGCCAGCAACAGAGACGAGCTCATATGGCTTAATTCACCCCTCCACTTT.

The DNA for the CDR3 is TGTGCCAGCAGTTCCCGGGACACCAATGAGCAGTTCTTC. It is translated as CASSSRDTNEQFF. The V gene is TRBV28, the J gene TRBJ2-1; possible D gene TRBD1, 6 bases. CDR1 is MDHEN, CDR2 SYDVKM, per germline. V lost 4 bases and J 6 bases, leaving 10 bases between the germline ends. This CDR3 has 13 residues.

J is TRBJ1-1 and V is TRBV28, with a weak D call TRBD1 (6 bases). Trimming left V 2 bases short and J 6 bases short, with 22 bases between. This CDR3 contains 17 residues. Germline values: CDR1 MDHEN, CDR2 SYDVKM. The CDR3 coding sequence is TGTGCCAGCAGTTTAGAGGGGGTTGTGGGATTCGGGTCTGAAGCTTTCTTT. This translates into CASSLEGVVGFGSEAFF.

This chain connects TRBV5-6 to TRBJ2-7; 7 bases line up with TRBD1. Germline lookup yields CDR1 SGHDT and CDR2 YYEEEE. The CDR3 totals 13 residues. V lost 6 bases and J lost 1; bases outside the gene matches: 4. The CDR3 region is CASTRGSSYEQYF. As DNA, the CDR3 is TGTGCCAGCACCAGGGGGTCTTCCTACGAGCAGTACTTC. The full variable domain, rest sourced from reference TRBV5-6 and TRBJ2-7, is DAGVTQSPTHLIKTRGQQVTLRCSPKSGHDTVSWYQQALGQGPQFIFQYYEEEERQRGNFPDRFSGHQFPNYSSELNVNALLLGDSALYLCASTRGSSYEQYFGPGTRLTVT.

This chain connects TRBV4-3 to TRBJ2-7; D gene uncertain. Per germline, CDR1 LGHNA and CDR2 YSLEER. V was trimmed by 0 bases and J by 2 bases, leaving 11 bases between them. This CDR3 is built from 15 residues. CDR3 region: CASSQDRVLTYEQYF. CDR3 DNA sequence: TGCGCCAGCAGCCAAGACCGAGTCTTGACCTACGAGCAGTACTTC.

This rearrangement joins TRBV6-1 to TRBJ2-2; D ambiguous. V dropped 8 bases and J dropped 2 bases, with 9 bases sitting between them. Per germline, CDR1 MNHNS and CDR2 SASEGT. This CDR3 is built from 13 residues. The CDR3, as DNA: TGTGCCAGCTCAGATCCTAACACCGGGGAGCTGTTTTTT. This translates into CASSDPNTGELFF.

On this clone: The same CDR3 can be traced to other DNA sequences in this sample. The chain joins TRBV14 to TRBJ2-1; possible D gene TRBD1, 6 bases. Germline assignment: CDR1 SGHDN and CDR2 FVKESK. The germline V and J ends were trimmed by 0 bases and 0 bases, with 9 bases remaining between them. This CDR3 comprises 16 residues. The CDR3 loop reads CASSQETGDSYNEQFF. In DNA, the CDR3 is TGTGCCAGCAGCCAAGAGACAGGCGACTCCTACAATGAGCAGTTCTTC. The full variable domain, with the rest looked up from reference TRBV14 and TRBJ2-1, is EAGVTQFPSHSVIEKGQTVTLRCDPISGHDNLYWYRRVMGKEIKFLLHFVKESKQDESGMPNNRFLAERTGGTYSTLKVQPAELEDSGVYFCASSQETGDSYNEQFFGPGTRLTVL.

The chain joins TRBV7-8 to TRBJ2-1, with 8 bases lining up with TRBD2. This CDR3 has 16 residues. The V gene end was trimmed by 5 bases and the J gene end by 4 bases; junction bases not matched to a gene: 10. Per germline, CDR1 SGHVS and CDR2 FQNEAQ. The CDR3 DNA is TGTGCCAGCAGCCTGACTAGCGAGTCAGGTTACAATGAGCAGTTCTTC. Translated, it gives CASSLTSESGYNEQFF.

V gene TRBV28 combines with J gene TRBJ2-7; D is perhaps TRBD1 (6 bases). In germline, CDR1 is MDHEN, CDR2 SYDVKM. Trimming removed 2 bases at V and 2 bases at J, with 16 bases between. The CDR3 covers 16 residues. The CDR3 is CASSLPSAGVTYEQYF. The CDR3 nucleotides are TGTGCCAGCAGTTTACCGTCGGCAGGGGTTACCTACGAGCAGTACTTC.

The chain uses TRBV28 and TRBJ1-4; D is perhaps TRBD1 (5 bases). V lost 2 bases and J 10 bases, leaving 17 bases between the germline ends. Germline V gene sequence: CDR1 MDHEN, CDR2 SYDVKM. The CDR3 length is 15 residues. The CDR3 loop is CASSLAGADSGKLFF. The CDR3 DNA follows: TGTGCCAGCAGTTTAGCTGGGGCCGATTCCGGAAAACTGTTTTTT.

The V gene is TRBV6-4, the J gene TRBJ1-6, with 7 nucleotides matching TRBD1. This CDR3 is 14 amino acids long. The germline gives CDR1 MRHNA, CDR2 SNTAGT. V was clipped by 5 bases and J by 11 bases; unmatched bases: 9. CDR3 amino acids: CASSYGDSPTPLHF. CDR3 coding DNA: TGTGCCAGCAGTTACGGGGACAGCCCCACACCCCTCCACTTT.